The entry that follows covers one T cell receptor beta chain sequence. These data are taken from a study of blood T cell repertoires in COVID-19. The protocol was immunoSEQ multiplex PCR, while the TCRdb copy is restricted to in-frame clones and leaves out a portion. The top ten hold less than 4% of the sample, which has tens of thousands of clones, around 90% seen once. Sequences were obtained from peripheral blood. The clonotype originates from a human donor in a cohort sampled during active COVID-19.

CDR3 DNA: TGTGCCAGCAGCTTAATGGGACTAGCGAGCGACGAGCAGTACTTC. Translated: CASSLMGLASDEQYF. The chain couples TRBV7-2 to TRBJ2-7; TRBD2 agrees at 10 bases. Germline V gene data show CDR1 as SGHTA and CDR2 as FQGNSA. V was pared by 2 bases and J by 5 bases, with 6 bases of the junction left unmatched. This CDR3 region has 15 residues.